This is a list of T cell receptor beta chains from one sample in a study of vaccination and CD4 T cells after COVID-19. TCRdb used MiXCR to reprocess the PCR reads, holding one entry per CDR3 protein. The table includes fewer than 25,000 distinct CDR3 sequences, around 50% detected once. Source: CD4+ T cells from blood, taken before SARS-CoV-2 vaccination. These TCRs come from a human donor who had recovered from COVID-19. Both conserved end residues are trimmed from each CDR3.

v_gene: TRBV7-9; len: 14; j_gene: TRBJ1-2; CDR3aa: ASSDTYFGGGYGYT
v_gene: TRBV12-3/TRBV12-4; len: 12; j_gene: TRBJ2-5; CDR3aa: ASSPWTSGETQY
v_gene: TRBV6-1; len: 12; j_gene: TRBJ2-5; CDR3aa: ASTAQKTVETQY
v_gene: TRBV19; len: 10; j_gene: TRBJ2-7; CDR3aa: ATAGGSYEQY
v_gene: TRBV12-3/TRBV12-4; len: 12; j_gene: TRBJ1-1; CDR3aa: ASSPDRFRTEAF
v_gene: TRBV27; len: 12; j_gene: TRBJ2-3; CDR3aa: ASSPLQGTDTQY
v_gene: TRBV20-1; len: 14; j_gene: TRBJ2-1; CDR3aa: SAESGTARAYNEQF
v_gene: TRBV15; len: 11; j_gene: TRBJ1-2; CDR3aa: ATSIGGNYGYT
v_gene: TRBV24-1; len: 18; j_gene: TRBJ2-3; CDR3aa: ATSDLTSGRAGVEADTQY
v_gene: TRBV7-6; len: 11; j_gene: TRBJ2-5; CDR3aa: ASSLGAGETQY
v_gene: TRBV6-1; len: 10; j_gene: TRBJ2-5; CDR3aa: ANRDSQETQY
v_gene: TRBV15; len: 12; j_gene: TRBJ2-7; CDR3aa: ATSSARFTYEQY
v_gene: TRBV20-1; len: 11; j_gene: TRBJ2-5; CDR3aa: SAKTGGTETQY
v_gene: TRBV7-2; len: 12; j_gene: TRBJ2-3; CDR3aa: ASSLTTGTDTQY
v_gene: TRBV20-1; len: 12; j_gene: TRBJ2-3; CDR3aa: STGTSGATDTQY
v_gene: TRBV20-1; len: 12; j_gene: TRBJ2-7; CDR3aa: SARVSGIIHEQY
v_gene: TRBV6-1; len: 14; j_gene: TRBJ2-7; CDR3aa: ASNRAGSSGTYEQY
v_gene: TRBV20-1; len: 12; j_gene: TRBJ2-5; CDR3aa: SAPGGALQETQY
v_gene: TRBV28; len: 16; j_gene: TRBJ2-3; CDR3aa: ASSPRGRSGGVTDTQY
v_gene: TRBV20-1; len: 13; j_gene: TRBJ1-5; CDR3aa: SASLSTYSNQPQH
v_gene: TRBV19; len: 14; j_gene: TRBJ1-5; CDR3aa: ASSIGTGGINQPQH
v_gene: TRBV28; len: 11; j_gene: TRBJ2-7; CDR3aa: ASSSGGTYEQY
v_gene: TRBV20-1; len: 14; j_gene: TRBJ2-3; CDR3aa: SALGLGQGTADTQY
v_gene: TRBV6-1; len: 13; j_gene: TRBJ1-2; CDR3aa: ASSPPGVPSMGYT
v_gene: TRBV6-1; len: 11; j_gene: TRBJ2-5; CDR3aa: ASRVDNQETQY
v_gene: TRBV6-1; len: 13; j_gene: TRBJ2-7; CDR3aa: ASSELAGGSYEQY
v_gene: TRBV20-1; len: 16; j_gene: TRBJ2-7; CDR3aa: SAPAGWGESLDYERQY
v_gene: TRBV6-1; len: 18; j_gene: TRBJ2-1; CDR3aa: ASSPRSSLIWTDSYNEQF
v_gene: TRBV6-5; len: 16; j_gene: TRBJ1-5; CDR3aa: ASSYPKGQGKDNQPQH